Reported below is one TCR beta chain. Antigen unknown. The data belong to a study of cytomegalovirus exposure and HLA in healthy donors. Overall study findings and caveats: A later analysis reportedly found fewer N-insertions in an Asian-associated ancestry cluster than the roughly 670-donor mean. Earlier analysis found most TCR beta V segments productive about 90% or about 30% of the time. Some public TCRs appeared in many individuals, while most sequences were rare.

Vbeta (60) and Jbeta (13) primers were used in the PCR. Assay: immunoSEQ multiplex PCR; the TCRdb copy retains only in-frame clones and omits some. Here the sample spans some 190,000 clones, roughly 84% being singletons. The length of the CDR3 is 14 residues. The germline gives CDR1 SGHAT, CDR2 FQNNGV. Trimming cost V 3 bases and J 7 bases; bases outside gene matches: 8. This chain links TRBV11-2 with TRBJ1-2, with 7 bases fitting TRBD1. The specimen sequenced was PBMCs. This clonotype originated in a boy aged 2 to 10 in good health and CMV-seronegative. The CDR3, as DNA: TGTGCCAGCAGCTTCGAGACAGGGTTCTCTGGCTACACCTTC. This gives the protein CASSFETGFSGYTF.